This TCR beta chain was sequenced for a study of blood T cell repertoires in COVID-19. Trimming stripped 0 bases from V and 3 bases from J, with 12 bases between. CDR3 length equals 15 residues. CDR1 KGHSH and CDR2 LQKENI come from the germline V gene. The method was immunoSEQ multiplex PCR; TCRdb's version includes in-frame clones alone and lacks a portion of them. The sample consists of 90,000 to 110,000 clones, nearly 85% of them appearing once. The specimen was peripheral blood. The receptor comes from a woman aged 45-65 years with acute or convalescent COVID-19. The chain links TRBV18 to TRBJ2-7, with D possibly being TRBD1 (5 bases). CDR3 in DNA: TGTGCCAGCTCACCACCATCAGGGAAAGGCTACGAGCAGTACTTC. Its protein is CASSPPSGKGYEQYF.